This TCR beta chain was identified during a study of CXCR3-negative and CXCR3-positive naive CD8 T cells. A note on this clonotype: Antigen: not known.

The CDR3 covers 13 residues. Germline loops: CDR1 MDHEN, CDR2 SYDVKM. Study-level results: Higher TRB CDR3 hydrophobicity marked CXCR3-positive naive cells relative to CXCR3-negative naive cells.

The authors made the TRB cDNA libraries by 5' RACE using UMI labels. After re-calling the 5' RACE reads, TCRdb lists one entry per CDR3 protein, DNA absent. This sample's table has 84,000 or so distinct CDR3 sequences. This chain joins TRBV28 and TRBJ2-3. The TCR was taken from a human donor in good health. Some clones in this sample may be carry-over from other donors' samples. Sample: naive CXCR3+ CD8+ T cells from blood. The sample's subset: CD45RO-CCR7+CD27+CD95- naive CD8+ T cells expressing CXCR3 (TNR3+). The CDR3 region is CASRLGGTDTQYF.